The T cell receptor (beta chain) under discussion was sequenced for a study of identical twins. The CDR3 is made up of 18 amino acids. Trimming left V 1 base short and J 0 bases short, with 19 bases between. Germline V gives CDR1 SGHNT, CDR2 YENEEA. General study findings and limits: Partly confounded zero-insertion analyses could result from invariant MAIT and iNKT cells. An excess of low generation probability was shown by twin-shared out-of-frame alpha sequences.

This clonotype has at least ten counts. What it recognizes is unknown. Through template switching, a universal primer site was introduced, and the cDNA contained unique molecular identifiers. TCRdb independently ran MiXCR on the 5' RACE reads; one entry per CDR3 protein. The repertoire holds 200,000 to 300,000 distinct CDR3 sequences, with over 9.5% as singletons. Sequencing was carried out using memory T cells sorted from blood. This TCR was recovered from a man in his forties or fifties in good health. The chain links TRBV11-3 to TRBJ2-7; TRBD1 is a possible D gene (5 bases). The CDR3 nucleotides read TGTGCCAGCAGCTTAGGCCCTCTCAGACAGTCAAGCTCCTACGAGCAGTACTTC. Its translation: CASSLGPLRQSSSYEQYF.